Listed below are T cell receptor beta chains from one sample, sequenced in a study of post-analysis software for immune sequencing data. A single record per CDR3 protein comes from TCRdb applying MiXCR to the PCR reads. Among hundreds of thousands of distinct CDR3 sequences listed, 25% to 30% were seen once. The sample taken for sequencing was blood. The receptors come from a girl between 10 and 17 years old with multiple sclerosis. Each CDR3 is given with its conserved first and last residue. A D gene is named only where the DNA matches it firmly. Clone size, where shown, is once, few, many, or a class for clones that have expanded.

TGTGCCAGCAGCTTGGGACTAGCGGGAGGGTATTGGGATACGCAGTATTTT | CASSLGLAGGYWDTQYF | TRBV7-8 | TRBD2 | TRBJ2-3 | few
TGCAGTGCTGTAACAGGGGTCGGGGAAGAGACCCAGTACTTC | CSAVTGVGEETQYF | TRBV20-1 | TRBD1 | TRBJ2-5 | .
TGTGCCATCAGTGTACCTGGAGAGACCCACTATGGCTACACCTTC | CAISVPGETHYGYTF | TRBV10-3 | . | TRBJ1-2 | once
TGTGCCAGCAGCTCTTCCTGGGGAGACACCGGGGAGCTGTTTTTT | CASSSSWGDTGELFF | TRBV7-9 | . | TRBJ2-2 | .
TGTGCCAGCGGGACAGGGCCGGTCTATGGCTACACCTTC | CASGTGPVYGYTF | TRBV6-5 | TRBD1 | TRBJ1-2 | few
TGTGCCAGCAGCGTTCGACAGGAGAGCTCTGGAAACACCATATATTTT | CASSVRQESSGNTIYF | TRBV9 | . | TRBJ1-3 | .
TGTGCCAGCAGCTCAAGGCCGGAGACCCTTGGGATGGAGAATGAAAAACTGTTTTTT | CASSSRPETLGMENEKLFF | TRBV7-8 | . | TRBJ1-4 | few
TGTGCCAGCAGGGAGCCCGTGGGTTCACAGGGCTACACCTTC | CASREPVGSQGYTF | TRBV2 | . | TRBJ1-2 | .
TGTGCCAGCAGTCCTATTAAATCTGCGGGAGGGCCCTACAATGAGCAGTTCTTC | CASSPIKSAGGPYNEQFF | TRBV11-2 | TRBD2 | TRBJ2-1 | few
TGTGCCAGCATGTCGGGGGGCACAGATACGCAGTATTTT | CASMSGGTDTQYF | TRBV28 | . | TRBJ2-3 | .
TGCAGTGCTCCCAGGGGAGCCGGCGGGGAGCTGTTTTTT | CSAPRGAGGELFF | TRBV20-1 | . | TRBJ2-2 | few
TGTGCTAGTAGCCTCCGACCCAGTAAGCCCGAAGCCGGGGAGCTGTTTTTT | CASSLRPSKPEAGELFF | TRBV12-5 | . | TRBJ2-2 | once
TGTGCCAGCAGTTTTCGGGACAGGGGCGGCAATCAGCCCCAGCATTTT | CASSFRDRGGNQPQHF | TRBV5-5 | TRBD1 | TRBJ1-5 | .
TGTGCCAGCCGCCCAAGGGTCGACTTGGTGTGGGATGAGCAGTTCTTC | CASRPRVDLVWDEQFF | TRBV9 | . | TRBJ2-1 | .
TGTGCCAGCAGTCTACCGGGACAGGGGCTAGCGGGCTACACCGGGGAGCTGTTTTTT | CASSLPGQGLAGYTGELFF | TRBV28 | TRBD1 | TRBJ2-2 | .
TGCGCCAGCAGCCCCTTGCGGGGACATTCACCCCTCCACTTT | CASSPLRGHSPLHF | TRBV5-1 | . | TRBJ1-6 | .
TGTGCCAGCAGCCACGCCACAGATACGCAGTATTTT | CASSHATDTQYF | TRBV7-9 | . | TRBJ2-3 | .
TGCAGTGCTAGCGATGACAACTATAGCTATGGCTACACCTTC | CSASDDNYSYGYTF | TRBV20-1 | . | TRBJ1-2 | .
TGTGCCAGCAGTTTTTCGACAGGAGGGGCCAACGTCCTGACTTTC | CASSFSTGGANVLTF | TRBV28 | . | TRBJ2-6 | few
TGTGCCAGCAGCTTAGTTCCCCGGGACCCCGAAGCTTTCTTT | CASSLVPRDPEAFF | TRBV11-2 | . | TRBJ1-1 | .
TGTGCCAGCAAAAGGACAGGGGGCTTGTACACCTTC | CASKRTGGLYTF | TRBV27 | TRBD1 | TRBJ1-2 | .
TGCGCCAGCAGCCAAGCTCCCCCGACTAGCGGGGGAACCAATGAGCAGTTCTTC | CASSQAPPTSGGTNEQFF | TRBV4-3 | TRBD2 | TRBJ2-1 | .
TGTGCCAGTAGTATGTCCAGGGCGACCGAGGGGGAGCAGTTCTTC | CASSMSRATEGEQFF | TRBV19 | . | TRBJ2-1 | .
TGTGCCAGCAGTCATTACACGTTCTCCTACAATGAGCAGTTCTTC | CASSHYTFSYNEQFF | TRBV7-9 | . | TRBJ2-1 | .
TGCGCCAGCAGCCAAGAGTGGACAGCTAGCACAGATACGCAGTATTTT | CASSQEWTASTDTQYF | TRBV4-1 | . | TRBJ2-3 | many
TGTGCCAGCTCGTCACCTGGGGACGGAAACTATGGCTACACCTTC | CASSSPGDGNYGYTF | TRBV18 | . | TRBJ1-2 | .
TGTGCCAGCAGCCCTAGTAGCGGGAGCCACGAGCAGTACTTC | CASSPSSGSHEQYF | TRBV9 | TRBD2 | TRBJ2-7 | few
TGTGCCAGCAGCCAAGATCGGAGAGAGACCCAGTACTTC | CASSQDRRETQYF | TRBV3-1 | . | TRBJ2-5 | many
TGCAGCGTTGAAGTGGGGGTCCGGGAGCAGTTCTTC | CSVEVGVREQFF | TRBV29-1 | . | TRBJ2-1 | few
TGTGCCATCAGCCAGACAGGGATCGGGTTCGATGAGCAGTTCTTC | CAISQTGIGFDEQFF | TRBV10-3 | TRBD1 | TRBJ2-1 | once
TGTGCCAGCAGCGTCCCGGGGACAGCTAACTATGGCTACACCTTC | CASSVPGTANYGYTF | TRBV7-9 | TRBD1 | TRBJ1-2 | .
TGTGCCAGCAGACAACAGGGCTCGGGGGAGACCCAGTACTTC | CASRQQGSGETQYF | TRBV28 | . | TRBJ2-5 | .
TGTGCCACCAGCAGAGATTTGGGCGGGGGGGTGTTCGGGGAGCTGTTTTTT | CATSRDLGGGVFGELFF | TRBV15 | TRBD2 | TRBJ2-2 | once
TGTGCCAGCAGAAGAGGTAGCGGGAGCCGTGGCGAGCAGTACTTC | CASRRGSGSRGEQYF | TRBV12-3/TRBV12-4 | TRBD2 | TRBJ2-7 | few
TGCAGCGTTGAAGGCGGTATAGCGGGAGGCCCCGGGCAGTACTTC | CSVEGGIAGGPGQYF | TRBV29-1 | TRBD2 | TRBJ2-7 | many
TGTGCCAGCAGCAGGGATGCAACTAATGAAAAACGGTTTTTT | CASSRDATNEKRFF | TRBV12-3/TRBV12-4 | . | TRBJ1-4 | .
TGTGCTAGTGGTTTGGCGACTAGTCCTACCTCCTACAATGAGCAGTTCTTC | CASGLATSPTSYNEQFF | TRBV12-5 | . | TRBJ2-1 | .
TGTGCCAGCAGTTACGGCAGGGTGGGAAAACTGTTTTTT | CASSYGRVGKLFF | TRBV6-2/TRBV6-3 | . | TRBJ1-4 | few
TGCAGCGTTAGGTTCACAGATACGCAGTATTTT | CSVRFTDTQYF | TRBV29-1 | . | TRBJ2-3 | many
TGCGCCAGCAGCTTGGCCTGGGCGGGCGATTACAATGAGCAGTTCTTC | CASSLAWAGDYNEQFF | TRBV5-1 | . | TRBJ2-1 | few
TGTGCCAGCAATAACAGGGGGGCGAACACTGAAGCTTTCTTT | CASNNRGANTEAFF | TRBV6-5 | TRBD1 | TRBJ1-1 | .
TGTGCCAGCAGTGGCTCGATCCGGGACAAGGGGAAGGAGACCCAGTACTTC | CASSGSIRDKGKETQYF | TRBV6-5 | . | TRBJ2-5 | .
TGTGCCAGCAGCCCGGCGACTAGCGGGAGGTCAGAGACCCAGTACTTC | CASSPATSGRSETQYF | TRBV7-7 | TRBD2 | TRBJ2-5 | .
TGTGCCAGCAGCCCCGGGAGTCAGCCCCAGCATTTT | CASSPGSQPQHF | TRBV7-9 | . | TRBJ1-5 | .
TGCAGCGTTGCAGTGGGGGCCACTGAAGCTTTCTTT | CSVAVGATEAFF | TRBV29-1 | . | TRBJ1-1 | .
TGCAGTGCCCCTCCGTTACGGGATGTTACAAATGAGCAGTTCTTC | CSAPPLRDVTNEQFF | TRBV20-1 | . | TRBJ2-1 | few
TGTGCCAGCAGTGATGCATGGGGACAGGGAAACTATGGCTACACCTTC | CASSDAWGQGNYGYTF | TRBV6-1 | TRBD1 | TRBJ1-2 | .
TGTGCCAGCAGTTTCTCCAAACCACCGGGTTTTGAGCAGTTCTTC | CASSFSKPPGFEQFF | TRBV28 | . | TRBJ2-1 | .
TGCGCCAGCAGCCAAGACTCGGAGGGTCCGCGTGGCTACACCTTC | CASSQDSEGPRGYTF | TRBV4-1 | . | TRBJ1-2 | few
TGTGCCAGCAGCTTACTAGCGGGAGAGCTAGCCAAAAACATTCAGTACTTC | CASSLLAGELAKNIQYF | TRBV7-9 | TRBD2 | TRBJ2-4 | .